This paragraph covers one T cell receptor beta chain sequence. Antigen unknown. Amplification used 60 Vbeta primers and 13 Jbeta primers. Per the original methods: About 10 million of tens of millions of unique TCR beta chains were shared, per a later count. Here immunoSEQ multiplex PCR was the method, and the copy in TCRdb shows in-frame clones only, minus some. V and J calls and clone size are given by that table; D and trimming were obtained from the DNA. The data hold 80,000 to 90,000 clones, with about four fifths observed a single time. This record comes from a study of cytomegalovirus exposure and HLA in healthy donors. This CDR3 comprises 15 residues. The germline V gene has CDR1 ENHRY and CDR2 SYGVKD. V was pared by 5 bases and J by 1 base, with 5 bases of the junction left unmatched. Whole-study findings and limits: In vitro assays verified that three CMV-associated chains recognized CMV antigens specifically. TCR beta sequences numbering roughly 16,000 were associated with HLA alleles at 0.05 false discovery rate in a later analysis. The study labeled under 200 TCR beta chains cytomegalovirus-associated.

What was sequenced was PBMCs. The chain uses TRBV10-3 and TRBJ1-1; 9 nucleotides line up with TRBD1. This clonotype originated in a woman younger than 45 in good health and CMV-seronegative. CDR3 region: CAISQTGGENTEAFF. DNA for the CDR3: TGTGCCATCAGTCAGACAGGGGGTGAGAACACTGAAGCTTTCTTT.